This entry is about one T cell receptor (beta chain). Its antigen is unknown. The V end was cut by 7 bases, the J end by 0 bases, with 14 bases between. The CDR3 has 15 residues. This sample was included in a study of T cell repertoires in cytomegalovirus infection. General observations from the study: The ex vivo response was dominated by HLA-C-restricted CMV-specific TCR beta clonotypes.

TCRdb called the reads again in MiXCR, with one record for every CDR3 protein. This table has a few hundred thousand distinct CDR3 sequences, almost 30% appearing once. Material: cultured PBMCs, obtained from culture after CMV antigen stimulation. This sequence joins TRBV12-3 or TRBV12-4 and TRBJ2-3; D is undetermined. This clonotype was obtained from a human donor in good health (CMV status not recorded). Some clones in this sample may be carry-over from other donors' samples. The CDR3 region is CASIPLLASTDTQYF. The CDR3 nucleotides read TGTGCCAGCATACCCTTATTGGCTAGCACAGATACGCAGTATTTT.